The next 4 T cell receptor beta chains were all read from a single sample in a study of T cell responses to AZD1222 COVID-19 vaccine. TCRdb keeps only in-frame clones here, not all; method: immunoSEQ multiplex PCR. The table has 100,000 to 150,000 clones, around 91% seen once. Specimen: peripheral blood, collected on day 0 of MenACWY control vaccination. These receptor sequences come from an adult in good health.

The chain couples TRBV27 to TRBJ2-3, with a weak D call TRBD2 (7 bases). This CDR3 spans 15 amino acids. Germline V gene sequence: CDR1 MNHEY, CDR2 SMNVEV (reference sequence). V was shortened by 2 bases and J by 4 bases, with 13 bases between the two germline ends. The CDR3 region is CASSLEGGRADTQYF. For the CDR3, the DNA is TGTGCCAGCAGTTTAGAGGGGGGGCGCGCAGATACGCAGTATTTT.

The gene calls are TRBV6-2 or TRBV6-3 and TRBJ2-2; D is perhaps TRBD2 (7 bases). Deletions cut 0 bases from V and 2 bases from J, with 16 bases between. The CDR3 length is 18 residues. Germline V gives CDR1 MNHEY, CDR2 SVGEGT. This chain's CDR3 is CASSYSREGGINTGELFF. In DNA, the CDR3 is TGTGCCAGCAGTTACTCGAGGGAGGGGGGCATTAACACCGGGGAGCTGTTTTTT.

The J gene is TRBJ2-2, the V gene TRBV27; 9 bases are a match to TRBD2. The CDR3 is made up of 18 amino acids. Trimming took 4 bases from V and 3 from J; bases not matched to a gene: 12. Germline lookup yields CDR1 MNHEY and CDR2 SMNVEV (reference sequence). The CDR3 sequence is CASSYRRASGVYTGELFF. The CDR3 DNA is TGTGCCAGCAGTTATCGCAGGGCTAGCGGGGTCTACACCGGGGAGCTGTTTTTT.

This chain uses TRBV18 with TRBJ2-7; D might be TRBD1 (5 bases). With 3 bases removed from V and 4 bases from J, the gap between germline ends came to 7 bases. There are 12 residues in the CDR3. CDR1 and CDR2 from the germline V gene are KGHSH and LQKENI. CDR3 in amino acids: CASSPDNYEQYV. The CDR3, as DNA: TGTGCCAGCTCACCGGACAATTACGAGCAGTACGTC.